These 9 T cell receptor beta chains were sequenced from one sample in a study of beta chain features in type 1 diabetes. Study observations and caveats: Type 1 diabetes patients showed a moderate but significant shortening of TCRB CDR3s in all four CD4+ subsets.

Their antigen targets remain unknown. The investigators reverse transcribed all of the isolated RNA, so they sequenced expressed TCRB transcripts. Sequenced by immunoSEQ multiplex PCR; TCRdb stores in-frame clones only, minus some. The repertoire holds a few hundred thousand clones, with over 9% as singletons. Material: central memory CD4+ T cells from blood. These receptors came from a man younger than 45 with type 1 diabetes.

V gene TRBV4-3 combines with J gene TRBJ1-5, with D maybe TRBD1 (5 bases). Germline assignment: CDR1 LGHNA and CDR2 YSLEER. The CDR3 consists of 16 residues. Trimming removed 3 bases from V and 3 bases from J, with 15 bases in between. CDR3 amino acids: CASSQDYLRDNQPQHF. The CDR3 region has the DNA TGCGCCAGCAGCCAGGATTATCTCAGGGACAATCAGCCCCAGCATTTT.

The chain links TRBV5-1 to TRBJ2-5; TRBD2 agrees at 7 bases. With 1 base clipped from V and 3 bases from J, the junction kept 3 bases outside the gene matches. The CDR3 has 14 residues. Germline V lookup: CDR1 SGHRS, CDR2 YFSETQ. The chain's CDR3 is CASSLIAGEETQYF. The DNA of the CDR3 is TGCGCCAGCAGCTTGATTGCGGGAGAAGAGACCCAGTACTTC.

The chain employs TRBV7-9 and TRBJ1-1; no reliable D call. The germline V gene encodes CDR1 SEHNR and CDR2 FQNEAQ (reference sequence). The CDR3 runs to 11 residues. V lost 6 bases, J lost 3 bases, and 5 bases lay in between. DNA of the CDR3: TGTGCCAGCAGAAGTGACACTGAAGCTTTCTTT. Amino acids: CASRSDTEAFF.

This clone has more than one count but fewer than ten. The CDR3, as DNA: TGTGCCAGCAGTCGTGCCGGGACAGGAATCTACGAGCAGTACTTC. Translation gives CASSRAGTGIYEQYF. The chain is built from TRBV28 and TRBJ2-7, with TRBD1 matching over 8 bases. The germline CDR1 and CDR2 sequences are MDHEN and SYDVKM. The CDR3 extends over 15 amino acids. Unmatched junction bases numbered 9, after V lost 5 bases and J lost 3 bases.

CDR3 protein: CASSRRDRDEQFF. CDR3 sequence (DNA): TGCGCCAGCAGTCGCCGGGACAGGGATGAGCAGTTCTTC. The V and J genes are TRBV5-1 and TRBJ2-1; the match to TRBD1 covers 9 bases. The CDR3 has 13 amino acids. The V gene's germline CDR1 is SGHRS and CDR2 YFSETQ. J gave up 8 bases and V 5 bases, and 5 bases lay outside the gene matches.

A few counts support this clone. The CDR3 sequence: CASSRDGPSYEQYF. The CDR3 DNA reads TGTGCCAGCAGTCGGGACGGACCGTCCTACGAGCAGTACTTC. The V and J genes are TRBV27 and TRBJ2-7; perhaps D is TRBD1 or TRBD2 (5 bases each). Germline V CDR1 and CDR2: MNHEY, SMNVEV (reference sequence). CDR3 length: 14 residues. The V end lost 5 bases, the J end lost 1 base, and 12 bases lay between the germline ends.

The genes are TRBV28 and TRBJ1-5; possibly TRBD1 for D (5 bases). V dropped 6 bases and J dropped 6 bases, with 12 bases sitting between them. This CDR3 comprises 13 residues. Germline CDR1 MDHEN, CDR2 SYDVKM. The CDR3 region has the DNA TGTGCCAGCAGCCCGGGGGGGAGTCAGCCCCAGCATTTT. It codes for CASSPGGSQPQHF.

This clone occurred a few times. The chain joins TRBV18 to TRBJ2-7, with 14 bases fitting TRBD2. This CDR3 region has 15 residues. In germline, CDR1 is KGHSH, CDR2 LQKENI. Trimming cost V 2 bases and J 4 bases; bases outside gene matches: 1. CDR3 region: CASSPRLAGGYEQYF. DNA for the CDR3: TGTGCCAGCTCACCAAGACTAGCGGGAGGGTACGAGCAGTACTTC.

This chain uses TRBV11-2 with TRBJ2-3, with D uncertain. Trimming shortened V by 8 bases and J by 0 bases, and 9 bases separated the two germline ends. The CDR3 extends over 13 amino acids. Germline CDR1 is SGHAT and CDR2 is FQNNGV. The CDR3 loop is CASAIGSTDTQYF. CDR3 in DNA: TGTGCCAGCGCTATAGGCAGCACAGATACGCAGTATTTT.